This is a list of T cell receptor beta chains from one sample in a study of CD8 T cells in Susac syndrome. From the immunoSEQ multiplex PCR reads, TCRdb called clonotypes with MiXCR, one entry per CDR3 protein. The data show about 180,000 distinct CDR3 sequences, 90% to 97% seen once. Source material: CD4+ T cells from PBMCs. The source of these receptors is a human donor with multiple sclerosis. The CDR3 runs from the conserved cysteine through the conserved F or W. A D gene is named only where the DNA matches it firmly. Size is omitted from some rows. Given values are once, few, many or a class for expanded clones.

D gene	V gene	J gene	clone size	CDR3 length	CDR3 DNA	CDR3 protein
-	TRBV9	TRBJ2-7	-	12	TGTGCCAGCAGCGTAGTGGGGGGCGAGCAGTACTTC	CASSVVGGEQYF
-	TRBV2	TRBJ2-4	-	14	TGTGCCGCTTCAAATGTGGCACAACAAAACATTCAGTACTTC	CAASNVAQQNIQYF
TRBD1	TRBV27	TRBJ1-2	-	14	TGTGCCAGCAGTTTCCGACAGGGGGTCGGTGGCTACACCTTC	CASSFRQGVGGYTF
TRBD1	TRBV29-1	TRBJ2-7	-	17	TGCAGCGTTGAAGTTCGACGCCGGGACAGGGCTACATACGAGCAGTACTTC	CSVEVRRRDRATYEQYF
TRBD1	TRBV7-9	TRBJ1-6	-	15	TGTGCCAGCAGCCCACGAGGGACAGGGAATTCACCCCTCCACTTT	CASSPRGTGNSPLHF
TRBD1	TRBV6-5	TRBJ1-2	once	13	TGTGCCAGCAGCATGACAGGGAGGTATGGCTACACCTTC	CASSMTGRYGYTF
-	TRBV7-9	TRBJ1-2	-	13	TGTGCCAGCAGCCGGACTGATTCCTATGGCTACACCTTC	CASSRTDSYGYTF
-	TRBV10-3	TRBJ1-1	-	13	TGTGCCATCCGAAGGGGATCGAACACTGAAGCTTTCTTT	CAIRRGSNTEAFF
-	TRBV28	TRBJ2-7	-	13	TGTGCCAGCGGTAAGGGTCCTTCTCTGGGGCAGTACTTC	CASGKGPSLGQYF
-	TRBV27	TRBJ2-2	-	14	TGTGCCAGCAGCTCCATGACTAGAGCCGGGGAGCTGTTTTTT	CASSSMTRAGELFF
TRBD1	TRBV6-6	TRBJ2-5	-	13	TGTGCCAGCAGGGGGACAGCTCAAGAGACCCAGTACTTC	CASRGTAQETQYF
TRBD1	TRBV18	TRBJ2-5	-	15	TGTGCCAGCTCGCCCACCCCGGGACAGGGAAAGACCCAGTACTTC	CASSPTPGQGKTQYF
TRBD1	TRBV7-8	TRBJ2-5	-	18	TGTGCCAGCAGCTTAGTGGTGACAGGGATCGGGTACAAAGAGACCCAGTACTTC	CASSLVVTGIGYKETQYF
-	TRBV20-1	TRBJ2-5	-	13	TGCAGTGCTGGTCGGGGGTTTGGAGAGACCCAGTACTTC	CSAGRGFGETQYF
-	TRBV24-1	TRBJ2-5	once	15	TGTGCCACCAGTGACTCGGACGGCCCTGGGGAGACCCAGTACTTC	CATSDSDGPGETQYF
-	TRBV5-6	TRBJ2-1	-	14	TGTGCCAGCAGCTTGGTCGACAGGCTCAATGAGCAGTTCTTC	CASSLVDRLNEQFF
-	TRBV9	TRBJ2-1	-	13	TGTGCCAGCAGCGTAGGGTCGAGGAATGAGCAGTTCTTC	CASSVGSRNEQFF
-	TRBV7-2	TRBJ2-1	-	14	TGTGCCAGCAGCTTTTTCCGATCGGGCAATGAGCAGTTCTTC	CASSFFRSGNEQFF
-	TRBV3-1	TRBJ1-1	-	16	TGTGCCAGCAGCCAAGATCCTCCGGGACTTAACACTGAAGCTTTCTTT	CASSQDPPGLNTEAFF
-	TRBV6-6	TRBJ2-5	-	14	TGTGCCAGCGGGATGTCGGGAGCGAGAGAGACCCAGTACTTC	CASGMSGARETQYF
-	TRBV28	TRBJ2-5	-	11	TGTGCCAGCAGTACCAGAAAGACCCAGTACTTC	CASSTRKTQYF
-	TRBV3-1	TRBJ1-5	-	16	TGTGCCAGCAGCCAAGGAGGGGTATATAGCAATCAGCCCCAGCATTTT	CASSQGGVYSNQPQHF
TRBD1	TRBV6-4	TRBJ1-2	-	16	TGTGCCAGCAGTGAGGGGTTTACAGGGGGTGCCTATGGCTACACCTTC	CASSEGFTGGAYGYTF
TRBD1	TRBV5-1	TRBJ2-7	-	13	TGCGCCAGCAGCTCTGCAGGGGGCTACGAGCAGTACTTC	CASSSAGGYEQYF
TRBD1	TRBV2	TRBJ2-5	once	13	TGTGCCAGCAGTGGGGACAGGAAAGAGACCCAGTACTTC	CASSGDRKETQYF
-	TRBV12-3/TRBV12-4	TRBJ1-6	-	13	TGTGCCAGCAGTTTTCGGGAAAATTCACCCCTCCACTTT	CASSFRENSPLHF